The sequence of this T cell receptor beta chain was determined in a study of blood T cell repertoires in COVID-19. CDR3 size: 15 residues. Losses at the gene ends were 6 bases for V and 3 bases for J; bases not matched to a gene: 5. The germline CDR1 and CDR2 sequences are MNHEY and SVGAGI. TCRdb's table, derived via immunoSEQ multiplex PCR, lists solely in-frame clones and lacks some. The repertoire holds 360,000 or so clones, about 90% seen once, with 1.7% in the top ten. This receptor was obtained from a woman in her twenties or thirties who had recovered from COVID-19. Sequencing input: PBMCs or T cells enriched from blood (not recorded which). V is TRBV6-5 and J is TRBJ2-2; 9 bases agree with TRBD1. The CDR3 region has the DNA TGTGCCAGCAGCCGACAGGGGGATGACACCGGGGAGCTGTTTTTT. Translation gives CASSRQGDDTGELFF.